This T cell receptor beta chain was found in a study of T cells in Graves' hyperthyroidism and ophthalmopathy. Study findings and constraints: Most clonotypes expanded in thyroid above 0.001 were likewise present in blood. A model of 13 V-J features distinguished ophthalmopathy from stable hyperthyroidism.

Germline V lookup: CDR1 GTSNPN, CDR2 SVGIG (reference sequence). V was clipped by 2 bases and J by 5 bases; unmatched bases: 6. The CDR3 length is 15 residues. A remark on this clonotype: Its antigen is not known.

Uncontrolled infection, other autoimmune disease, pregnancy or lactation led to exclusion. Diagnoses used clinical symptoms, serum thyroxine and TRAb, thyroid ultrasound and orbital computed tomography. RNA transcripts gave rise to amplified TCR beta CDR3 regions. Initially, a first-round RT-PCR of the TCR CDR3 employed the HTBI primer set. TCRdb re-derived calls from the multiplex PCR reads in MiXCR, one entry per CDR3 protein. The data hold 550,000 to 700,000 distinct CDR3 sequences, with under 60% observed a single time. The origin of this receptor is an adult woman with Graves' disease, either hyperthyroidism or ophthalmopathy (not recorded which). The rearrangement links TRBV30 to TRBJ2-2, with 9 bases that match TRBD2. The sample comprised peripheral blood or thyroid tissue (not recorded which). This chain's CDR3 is CAWSRRLAETGELFF. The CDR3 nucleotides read TGTGCCTGGAGTAGAAGACTAGCGGAAACCGGGGAGCTGTTTTTT. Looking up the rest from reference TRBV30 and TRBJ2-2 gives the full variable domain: SQTIHQWPATLVQPVGSPLSLECTVEGTSNPNLYWYRQAAGRGLQLLFYSVGIGQISSEVPQNLSASRPQDRQFILSSKKLLLSDSGFYLCAWSRRLAETGELFFGEGSRLTVL.